This TCR beta chain was sequenced in a study of cytomegalovirus exposure and HLA in healthy donors. This clone was counted only a few times. V dropped 5 bases and J dropped 6; count of bases not matched to a gene: 9. CDR1 and CDR2 from the germline V gene are MNHEY and SMNVEV (reference sequence). The CDR3 is 16 amino acids. The PCR made use of 60 Vbeta and 13 Jbeta primers. TCRdb keeps only in-frame clones here, not all; method: immunoSEQ multiplex PCR. Of roughly 130,000 clones in the sample, more than 60% were seen once. Sequencing was performed on PBMCs. The sequence was collected from a woman aged 40 to 55 in good health and CMV-seropositive. This chain connects TRBV27 to TRBJ1-5, with 11 bases fitting TRBD1. The CDR3 bases are TGTGCCAGCAGTCGTATTGGGACAGGGGGAACTCAGCCCCAGCATTTT. It translates to CASSRIGTGGTQPQHF.